These 16 T cell receptor beta chains were all obtained from the same sample, sequenced in a study of identical twins. MiXCR, applied by TCRdb to the 5' RACE reads, yields one record per CDR3 protein. The table includes hundreds of thousands of distinct CDR3 sequences, 24% detected once. These data also formed part of another study, on T cells expressing NK-cell markers.

Specimen: CD4+ T cells sorted from blood. Receptor source: a woman under 30 in good health.

The chain is built from TRBV10-3 and TRBJ1-5, with TRBD1 matching 8 bases. The CDR3 consists of 17 residues. Per the germline V gene, CDR1 is ENHRY and CDR2 is SYGVKD. V lost 3 bases and J lost 5; bases outside the gene matches: 12. This CDR3 is CAISDGVGQGADQPQHF. CDR3 DNA sequence: TGTGCCATCAGTGACGGGGTCGGGCAGGGGGCAGATCAGCCCCAGCATTTT.

This clonotype was observed a few times. The J gene is TRBJ2-1, the V gene TRBV11-2, with TRBD1 identical over 7 bases. CDR1 is SGHAT and CDR2 is FQNNGV in the germline V gene. The V segment lost 5 bases and the J segment 0 bases; nucleotides outside the gene matches: 7. The CDR3 spans 16 residues. CDR3: CASSQGDTSSYNEQFF. The CDR3 DNA reads TGTGCCAGCAGCCAGGGGGATACGAGCTCCTACAATGAGCAGTTCTTC.

The gene calls are TRBV11-2 and TRBJ2-7, with D uncertain. This CDR3 has 13 amino acids. Per germline, CDR1 SGHAT and CDR2 FQNNGV. Trimming shortened V by 5 bases and J by 3 bases, and 11 bases separated the two germline ends. The CDR3 loop is CASSPKPVYEQYF. The CDR3 DNA is TGTGCCAGCAGCCCCAAGCCGGTCTACGAGCAGTACTTC.

The chain joins TRBV18 to TRBJ2-1, with 7 bases identical to TRBD2. CDR3 length: 12 amino acids. Per the germline V gene, CDR1 is KGHSH and CDR2 is LQKENI. The V and J ends lost 8 bases and 8 bases, in that order; junction bases with no gene match: 6. The CDR3 reads CASLSSGDEQFF. CDR3 bases: TGTGCCAGCCTGTCTAGCGGAGATGAGCAGTTCTTC. The full variable domain, rest sourced from reference TRBV18 and TRBJ2-1, is NAGVMQNPRHLVRRRGQEARLRCSPMKGHSHVYWYRQLPEEGLKFMVYLQKENIIDESGMPKERFSAEFPKEGPSILRIQQVVRGDSAAYFCASLSSGDEQFFGPGTRLTVL.

The chain combines TRBV5-1 with TRBJ2-1; no clear D gene. CDR1 SGHRS and CDR2 YFSETQ come from the germline V gene. Trimming cost V 0 bases and J 6 bases, with 7 bases left between them. CDR3 length: 13 residues. The CDR3 sequence: CASSLGISNEQFF. The CDR3 DNA is TGCGCCAGCAGCTTGGGAATCAGCAATGAGCAGTTCTTC.

The gene calls are TRBV7-9 and TRBJ2-3; D may be TRBD1 (6 bases). The CDR3 totals 14 residues. The germline V gene has CDR1 SEHNR and CDR2 FQNEAQ (reference sequence). Trimming left V 5 bases short and J 0 bases short, with 9 bases between. CDR3 coding DNA: TGTGCCAGCAGCGAACAGGGTAGCACAGATACGCAGTATTTT. Translated, it gives CASSEQGSTDTQYF.

DNA for the CDR3: TGTGCCAGCAGTTGGGACATCGACACTGAAGCTTTCTTT. This translates into CASSWDIDTEAFF. This chain joins TRBV7-9 and TRBJ1-1, with D perhaps matching TRBD1 (6 bases). CDR1 SEHNR and CDR2 FQNEAQ come from the germline V gene (reference sequence). CDR3 length: 13 amino acids. Trimming left V 6 bases short and J 3 bases short, with 11 bases between.

This chain joins TRBV4-2 and TRBJ2-5, with 16 bases that match TRBD2. The CDR3 is made up of 18 amino acids. The V gene end was trimmed by 0 bases and the J gene end by 5 bases; junction bases not matched to a gene: 6. CDR1 LGHNA and CDR2 YNFKEQ come from the germline V gene. CDR3 region: CASSQDGTSGGAKETQYF. Written as DNA, the CDR3 is TGTGCCAGCAGCCAAGATGGGACTAGCGGGGGGGCGAAGGAGACCCAGTACTTC.

CDR3 in amino acids: CASSSQTGLRTGELFF. DNA for the CDR3: TGTGCCAGCAGCTCCCAGACAGGGCTCCGCACCGGGGAGCTGTTTTTT. The rearrangement links TRBV7-2 to TRBJ2-2, with 7 bases that match TRBD1. The CDR3 runs 16 residues. Germline CDR1 and CDR2: SGHTA and FQGNSA. The J segment lost 4 bases and the V segment lost 4 bases, leaving 9 bases of the junction unmatched.

V and J are TRBV7-8 and TRBJ2-1; D unresolved. CDR1 is SGHVS, CDR2 FQNEAQ, per germline. The CDR3 runs to 11 residues. Trimming left V 2 bases short and J 12 bases short, with 8 bases between. Here the CDR3 reads CASSLLAVQFF. As DNA, the CDR3 is TGTGCCAGCAGCTTACTGGCTGTGCAGTTCTTC.

The chain uses TRBV5-1 and TRBJ1-1, with 8 bases that match TRBD1. The V gene's germline CDR1 is SGHRS and CDR2 YFSETQ. V trimming: 6 bases; J trimming: 4 bases; junction bases outside the gene matches: 17. The CDR3 is 17 amino acids. The CDR3 DNA reads TGCGCCAGCAACTCCGGGACAGGCTACCGAGGGGGCACTGAAGCTTTCTTT. Translation gives CASNSGTGYRGGTEAFF.

Only a few counts were recorded for this clonotype. This chain uses TRBV28 with TRBJ2-1; a weak D match, TRBD2 (6 bases). Trimming took off 7 bases at V and 7 bases at J, with 14 bases between the two ends. The CDR3 is made up of 13 amino acids. Germline CDR1 reads MDHEN; CDR2 reads SYDVKM. This CDR3 is CASTSRESNEQFF. The CDR3 DNA is TGTGCCAGCACTAGCCGGGAGTCAAATGAGCAGTTCTTC.

This clonotype was seen a handful of times. The chain combines TRBV28 with TRBJ2-3; 12 bases map to TRBD2. The germline CDR1 and CDR2 sequences are MDHEN and SYDVKM. The V and J ends lost 4 bases and 4 bases, in that order; junction bases with no gene match: 6. The CDR3 spans 16 residues. The CDR3 sequence is CASSSPTSGSADTQYF. The CDR3 DNA follows: TGTGCCAGCAGTTCCCCGACTAGCGGGAGTGCAGATACGCAGTATTTT.

The table lists this clonotype with a few counts. The chain employs TRBV18 and TRBJ2-3; D ambiguous. Deletions cut 5 bases from V and 5 bases from J, with 8 bases between. The V gene's germline CDR1 is KGHSH and CDR2 LQKENI. The length of the CDR3 is 12 residues. CDR3 sequence reads: CASSADGDTQYF. The CDR3 region has the DNA TGTGCCAGCTCAGCCGATGGAGATACGCAGTATTTT. The full variable domain, in which reference TRBV18 and TRBJ2-3 provide the parts outside the CDR3, is NAGVMQNPRHLVRRRGQEARLRCSPMKGHSHVYWYRQLPEEGLKFMVYLQKENIIDESGMPKERFSAEFPKEGPSILRIQQVVRGDSAAYFCASSADGDTQYFGPGTRLTVL.

The gene calls are TRBV4-3 and TRBJ1-4, with a possible D match to TRBD1 (5 bases). The CDR3 runs to 13 residues. V was trimmed by 0 bases and J by 10 bases, leaving 9 bases between them. The germline V gene has CDR1 LGHNA and CDR2 YSLEER. The CDR3 here is CASSQDREGKLFF. In DNA form, the CDR3 reads TGCGCCAGCAGCCAAGACAGGGAGGGAAAACTGTTTTTT.

The chain recombines TRBV10-2 with TRBJ2-7; 11 bases map to TRBD1. CDR1 is WSHSY and CDR2 is SAAADI in the germline V gene. CDR3 length equals 15 residues. The V and J ends lost 6 bases and 4 bases, in that order; junction bases with no gene match: 8. CDR3 nucleotides: TGCGCCAGCAGGACCTGGACAGGGGGCCCTTACGAGCAGTACTTC. It yields the protein CASRTWTGGPYEQYF.